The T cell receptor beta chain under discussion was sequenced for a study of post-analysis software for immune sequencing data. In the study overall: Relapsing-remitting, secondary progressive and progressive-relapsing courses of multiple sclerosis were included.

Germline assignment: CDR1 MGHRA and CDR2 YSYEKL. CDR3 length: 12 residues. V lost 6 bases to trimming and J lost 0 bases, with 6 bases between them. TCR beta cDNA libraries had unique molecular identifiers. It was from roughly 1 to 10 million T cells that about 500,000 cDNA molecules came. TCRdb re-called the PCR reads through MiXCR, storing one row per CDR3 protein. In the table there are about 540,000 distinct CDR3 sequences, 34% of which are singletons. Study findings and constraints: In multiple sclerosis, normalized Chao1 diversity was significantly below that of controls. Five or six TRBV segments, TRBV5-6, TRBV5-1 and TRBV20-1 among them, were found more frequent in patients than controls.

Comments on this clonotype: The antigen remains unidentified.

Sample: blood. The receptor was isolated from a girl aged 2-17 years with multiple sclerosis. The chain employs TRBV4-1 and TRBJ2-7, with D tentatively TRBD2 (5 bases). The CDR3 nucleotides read TGCGCCAGCAGTGCGGGCTCCTACGAGCAGTACTTC. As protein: CASSAGSYEQYF.